These 14 T cell receptor beta chains were all obtained from the same sample, sequenced in a study of T cell responses to AZD1222 COVID-19 vaccine. TCRdb's copy holds only in-frame clones and misses some; the assay was immunoSEQ multiplex PCR. The data contain roughly 77,000 clones, around 90% of them singletons. The source material was peripheral blood, sampled on day 0 of MenACWY control vaccination. The receptors shown here come from an adult in good health.

This clone was seen only a few times. The gene calls are TRBV7-2 and TRBJ1-3; 8 nucleotides align to TRBD1. With V trimmed by 8 bases and J by 0 bases, 0 bases remained unmatched. This CDR3 spans 13 amino acids. The germline gives CDR1 SGHTA, CDR2 FQGNSA. DNA for the CDR3: TGTGCCAGCGGACAGGGCTCTGGAAACACCATATATTTT. Translating gives CASGQGSGNTIYF. The full variable domain, rest sourced from reference TRBV7-2 and TRBJ1-3, is GAGVSQSPSNKVTEKGKDVELRCDPISGHTALYWYRQSLGQGLEFLIYFQGNSAPDKSGLPSDRFSAERTGGSVSTLTIQRTQQEDSAVYLCASGQGSGNTIYFGEGSWLTVV.

The chain employs TRBV24-1 and TRBJ1-2; D uncertain. The V end lost 6 bases, the J end lost 4 bases, and 11 bases lay between the germline ends. Germline assignment: CDR1 KGHDR and CDR2 SFDVKD. The CDR3 runs to 13 residues. The CDR3 spells CATSSSTSYGYTF. In nucleotides, the CDR3 is TGTGCCACCAGTTCCTCAACAAGCTATGGCTACACCTTC.

This sequence joins TRBV27 and TRBJ2-3; 14 bases align to TRBD2. The CDR3 extends over 17 amino acids. Per the germline V gene, CDR1 is MNHEY and CDR2 is SMNVEV (reference sequence). V gave up 6 bases and J gave up 2 bases; unmatched junction bases: 7. Here the CDR3 DNA reads TGTGCCAGCAGGACTAGCGGGGGGGCCTACATCACAGATACGCAGTATTTT. Protein: CASRTSGGAYITDTQYF.

A single count supports this clone. The chain links TRBV19 to TRBJ2-2, with D maybe TRBD2 (5 bases). This CDR3 spans 14 amino acids. Germline V gives CDR1 LNHDA, CDR2 SQIVND (reference sequence). Trimming took off 5 bases at V and 1 base at J, with 8 bases between the two ends. The DNA for the CDR3 is TGTGCCAGTAGTCTCGGACTGAACACCGGGGAGCTGTTTTTT. Translating gives CASSLGLNTGELFF.

V is TRBV4-3 and J is TRBJ1-5; 7 nucleotides align to TRBD1. V lost 0 bases, J lost 2 bases, and 1 base stayed unmatched. The CDR3 runs to 15 residues. Per germline, CDR1 LGHNA and CDR2 YSLEER. The CDR3: CASSQDGTGNQPQHF. The CDR3 DNA is TGCGCCAGCAGCCAAGACGGGACAGGCAATCAGCCCCAGCATTTT.

The CDR3 DNA reads as TGTGCCAGCAGTGAAGGAGGGGCTTTAGGTCAGCCCCAGCATTTT. This gives the protein CASSEGGALGQPQHF. This chain joins TRBV6-1 and TRBJ1-5, with D maybe TRBD1 (5 bases). The CDR3 length is 15 residues. V shed 1 base and J shed 6 bases, with 13 bases lying between them. The germline V gene encodes CDR1 MNHNS and CDR2 SASEGT.

CDR3 in amino acids: CASSLSWTVDEKLFF. The CDR3 DNA reads as TGTGCCAGCAGTTTATCGTGGACAGTGGATGAAAAACTGTTTTTT. This rearrangement joins TRBV27 to TRBJ1-4, with D possibly TRBD1 on 6 matching bases. CDR1 is MNHEY and CDR2 is SMNVEV in the germline V gene (reference sequence). V was cut by 0 bases and J by 6 bases, with 11 bases left in between. The CDR3 length is 15 residues.

The chain is built from TRBV7-3 and TRBJ1-2, with 11 bases lining up with TRBD1. Germline CDR1 is SGHTA and CDR2 is FQGTGA. With V trimmed by 3 bases and J by 8 bases, 2 bases remained unmatched. This CDR3 is 13 amino acids long. DNA for the CDR3: TGTGCCAGCAGCTTGGGACAGGGGGACGGCTACACCTTC. It translates to CASSLGQGDGYTF.

V gene TRBV19 combines with J gene TRBJ2-3; 11 bases agree with TRBD2. Germline-derived CDR1 and CDR2 are LNHDA and SQIVND (reference sequence). CDR3 size: 16 residues. Trimming cost V 5 bases and J 4 bases; bases outside gene matches: 8. CDR3 amino acids: CASSANSGGAADTQYF. The CDR3 DNA reads as TGTGCCAGTAGTGCAAATAGCGGGGGGGCCGCAGATACGCAGTATTTT.

V gene TRBV29-1 combines with J gene TRBJ1-1; no clear D. V was shortened by 4 bases and J by 0 bases, with 9 bases between the two germline ends. CDR1 SQVTM and CDR2 ANQGSEA come from the germline V gene. The CDR3 is 13 amino acids. The CDR3 nucleotides read TGCAGCGTTGGACCGATCATGAACACTGAAGCTTTCTTT. Translated: CSVGPIMNTEAFF.

The chain employs TRBV10-3 and TRBJ1-1, with D unresolved. Trimming removed 4 bases from V and 1 base from J, with 10 bases in between. CDR3 length: 14 amino acids. Germline V gene lookup returns CDR1 ENHRY and CDR2 SYGVKD. CDR3 sequence: CAISGGSGNTEAFF. As DNA, the CDR3 is TGTGCCATCAGTGGGGGTAGTGGGAACACTGAAGCTTTCTTT.

V is TRBV3-1 (or the pseudogene TRBV3-2) and J is TRBJ2-5; 7 bases line up with TRBD2. Losses at the gene ends were 6 bases for V and 2 bases for J; bases not matched to a gene: 3. Germline CDR1 LGHDT, CDR2 YNNKEL (reference sequence). The CDR3 length is 13 residues. CDR3 in DNA: TGTGCCAGCAGGGAAGCGGGACAAGAGACCCAGTACTTC. Its protein product is CASREAGQETQYF.

V is TRBV28 and J is TRBJ1-5; D is unclear. The length of the CDR3 is 16 residues. V lost 2 bases, J lost 6 bases, and 17 bases lay in between. The germline gives CDR1 MDHEN, CDR2 SYDVKM. CDR3 amino acids: CASSLEPRAEGQPQHF. The CDR3 DNA sequence: TGTGCCAGCAGTTTAGAACCCCGGGCAGAGGGTCAGCCCCAGCATTTT.

The genes are TRBV28 and TRBJ2-5; TRBD1 or TRBD2 may be the D gene (6 bases each). The length of the CDR3 is 13 residues. CDR1 MDHEN and CDR2 SYDVKM come from the germline V gene. Trimming left V 7 bases short and J 5 bases short, with 14 bases between. The CDR3 sequence: CASTVGGGETQYF. Written as DNA, the CDR3 is TGTGCCAGCACCGTCGGAGGGGGGGAGACCCAGTACTTC.